Below are 12 T cell receptor beta chains sequenced from a single sample in a study of long-term antiretroviral therapy in people with HIV (dated by TCRdb to between 2020 and 2023). The immunoSEQ hsTCRB v3.0 assay was used at survey level resolution for TRB variable region sequencing. TCRdb took over this immuneACCESS table, retaining in-frame rearrangements with V and J assigned. Such tables are incomplete; in checked studies, under half of the missing clones stem from an unresolved V gene, and the remainder is unexplained. The sample table records under 20,000 clones; 80% of these occur just once. The leading ten clones occupy about 10% of the sample. The sequencing here drew on unsorted PBMCs, taken 0.2 years after starting antiretroviral therapy. These receptors originate from a woman aged 40 to 50 with HIV.

The rearrangement joins TRBV10-3 to TRBJ2-2, with 7 bases fitting TRBD2. Germline V CDR1 and CDR2: ENHRY, SYGVKD. V lost 4 bases and J lost 3; bases outside the gene matches: 2. This CDR3 comprises 14 residues. CDR3 protein: CAISGLADTGELFF. In DNA form, the CDR3 reads TGTGCCATCAGTGGACTAGCCGACACCGGGGAGCTGTTTTTT.

The chain links TRBV9 to TRBJ1-1, with D possibly being TRBD1 (5 bases). This CDR3 contains 17 residues. V was cut by 0 bases and J by 0 bases, with 15 bases left in between. CDR1 and CDR2 from the germline V gene are SGDLS and YYNGEE. This chain's CDR3 is CASSVDWSGLMNTEAFF. CDR3 coding DNA: TGTGCCAGCAGCGTAGATTGGTCGGGACTGATGAACACTGAAGCTTTCTTT.

The V and J genes are TRBV5-6 and TRBJ2-7, with D possibly matching TRBD1 (5 bases). Germline lookup yields CDR1 SGHDT and CDR2 YYEEEE. V gave up 1 base and J gave up 3 bases, with 14 bases separating them. This CDR3 is built from 15 residues. The CDR3 sequence is CASSLRGGKIYEQYF. The CDR3 DNA reads TGTGCCAGCAGCTTGAGGGGCGGAAAGATCTACGAGCAGTACTTC.

CDR3 nucleotide sequence: TGTGCCAGCTCACCCAAACAGGGGGTGTACGAGCAGTACTTC. Protein product: CASSPKQGVYEQYF. The chain employs TRBV18 and TRBJ2-7; 8 bases line up with TRBD1. The CDR3 extends over 14 amino acids. CDR1 and CDR2 from the germline V gene are KGHSH and LQKENI. Trimming cost V 3 bases and J 4 bases; bases outside gene matches: 5.

This sequence joins TRBV9 and TRBJ2-3; TRBD2 matches at 15 bases. Germline CDR1 reads SGDLS; CDR2 reads YYNGEE. With 2 bases clipped from V and 4 bases from J, the junction kept 5 bases outside the gene matches. The CDR3 is made up of 17 amino acids. Here the CDR3 reads CASSVPGLAGGPDTQYF. CDR3 DNA sequence: TGTGCCAGCAGCGTCCCGGGACTAGCGGGAGGACCAGATACGCAGTATTTT.

The V gene is TRBV18, the J gene TRBJ2-3, with a possible D match to TRBD2 (6 bases). This CDR3 comprises 17 residues. Germline V gives CDR1 KGHSH, CDR2 LQKENI. Trimming removed 3 bases from V and 3 bases from J, with 19 bases in between. CDR3 coding DNA: TGTGCCAGCTCACCCCCCCGGTTAGGAGGGAAAACAGATACGCAGTATTTT. Its protein product is CASSPPRLGGKTDTQYF.

The chain joins TRBV4-1 to TRBJ1-6, with D perhaps matching TRBD1 (6 bases). The CDR3 is 19 residues long. With 0 bases removed from V and 5 bases from J, the gap between germline ends came to 20 bases. Per germline, CDR1 MGHRA and CDR2 YSYEKL. The CDR3 protein is CASSQDVTKLQGDNSPLHF. The CDR3 DNA follows: TGCGCCAGCAGCCAAGACGTAACCAAATTACAGGGAGATAATTCACCCCTCCACTTT.

The rearrangement joins TRBV9 to TRBJ2-7; D gene uncertain. The CDR3 loop spans 14 amino acids. The V and J ends lost 0 bases and 2 bases respectively, with 9 bases between them. In germline, CDR1 is SGDLS, CDR2 YYNGEE. This CDR3 is CASSVAPPPYEQYF. Written as DNA, the CDR3 is TGTGCCAGCAGCGTAGCTCCCCCTCCCTACGAGCAGTACTTC.

The V gene is TRBV30, the J gene TRBJ2-2, with D possibly TRBD2 on 6 matching bases. The length of the CDR3 is 10 residues. Germline CDR1 reads GTSNPN; CDR2 reads SVGIG (reference sequence). The CDR3: CVGGAGELFF. The CDR3 region has the DNA TGTGTGGGGGGAGCCGGGGAGCTGTTTTTT.

This clone showed up just once. The rearrangement links TRBV30 to TRBJ2-7; possible D gene TRBD1, 6 bases. The CDR3 covers 15 residues. Trimming pared 4 bases from V and 3 bases from J, leaving 19 bases between. Germline-derived CDR1 and CDR2 are GTSNPN and SVGIG (reference sequence). CDR3 nucleotide sequence: TGTGCCTGGACCCCAACCTCCCAGGGACACTACGAGCAGTACTTC. It yields the protein CAWTPTSQGHYEQYF. Together with reference TRBV30 and TRBJ2-7, the CDR3 gives the full variable domain: SQTIHQWPATLVQPVGSPLSLECTVEGTSNPNLYWYRQAAGRGLQLLFYSVGIGQISSEVPQNLSASRPQDRQFILSSKKLLLSDSGFYLCAWTPTSQGHYEQYFGPGTRLTVT.

This chain links TRBV6-5 with TRBJ2-1; TRBD1 aligns across 10 bases. Germline trimming cut 6 bases from V and 3 bases from J; bases unmatched to any gene: 2. Germline V gene lookup returns CDR1 MNHEY and CDR2 SVGAGI. This CDR3 is 14 amino acids long. The CDR3 DNA reads TGTGCCAGCAGGACAGGGGGCGGCTACAATGAGCAGTTCTTC. Translation gives CASRTGGGYNEQFF.

The rearrangement uses TRBV4-1 and TRBJ1-2; the match to TRBD1 covers 9 bases. In germline, CDR1 is MGHRA, CDR2 YSYEKL. The CDR3 totals 17 residues. J was trimmed by 2 bases and V by 0 bases; bases with no gene match: 7. The chain's CDR3 is CASSQEAPGQGNYGYTF. The CDR3 nucleotides are TGCGCCAGCAGCCAAGAGGCCCCAGGACAGGGGAACTATGGCTACACCTTC.